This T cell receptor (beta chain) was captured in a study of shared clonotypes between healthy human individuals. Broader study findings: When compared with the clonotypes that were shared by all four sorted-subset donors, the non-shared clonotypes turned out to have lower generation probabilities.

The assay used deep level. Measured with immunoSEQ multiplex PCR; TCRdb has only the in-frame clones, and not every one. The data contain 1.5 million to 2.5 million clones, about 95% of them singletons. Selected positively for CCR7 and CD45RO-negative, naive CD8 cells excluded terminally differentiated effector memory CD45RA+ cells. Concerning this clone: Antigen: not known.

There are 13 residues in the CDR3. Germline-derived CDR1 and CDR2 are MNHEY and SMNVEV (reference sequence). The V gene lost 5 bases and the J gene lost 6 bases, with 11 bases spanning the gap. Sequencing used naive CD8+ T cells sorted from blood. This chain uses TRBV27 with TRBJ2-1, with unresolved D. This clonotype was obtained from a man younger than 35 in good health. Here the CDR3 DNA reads TGTGCCAGCAGTCCTGACCCCTCCAATGAGCAGTTCTTC. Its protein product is CASSPDPSNEQFF.